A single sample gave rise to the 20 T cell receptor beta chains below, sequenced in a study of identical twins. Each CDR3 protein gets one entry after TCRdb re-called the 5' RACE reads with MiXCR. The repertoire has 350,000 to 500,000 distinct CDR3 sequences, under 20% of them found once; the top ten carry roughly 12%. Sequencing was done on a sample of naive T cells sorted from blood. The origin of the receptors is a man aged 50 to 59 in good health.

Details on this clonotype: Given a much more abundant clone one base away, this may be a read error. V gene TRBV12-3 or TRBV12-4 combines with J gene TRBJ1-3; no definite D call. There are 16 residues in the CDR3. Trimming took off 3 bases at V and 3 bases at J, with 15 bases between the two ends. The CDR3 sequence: CASSFSGMGGGNTIYF. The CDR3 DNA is TGTGCCAGCAGTTTCTCCGGCATGGGAGGTGGAAACACCATATATTTT.

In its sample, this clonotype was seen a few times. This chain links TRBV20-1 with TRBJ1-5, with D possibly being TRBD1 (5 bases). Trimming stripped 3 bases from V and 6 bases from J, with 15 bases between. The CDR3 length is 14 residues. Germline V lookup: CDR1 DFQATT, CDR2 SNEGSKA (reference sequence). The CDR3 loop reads CSASTGTGGQPQHF. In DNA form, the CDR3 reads TGCAGTGCTAGTACCGGGACGGGGGGTCAGCCCCAGCATTTT.

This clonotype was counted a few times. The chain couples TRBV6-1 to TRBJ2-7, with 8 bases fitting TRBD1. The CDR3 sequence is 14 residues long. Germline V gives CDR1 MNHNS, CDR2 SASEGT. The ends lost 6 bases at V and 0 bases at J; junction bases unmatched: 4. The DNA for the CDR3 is TGTGCCAGCAGGGGGGACAGGCTCTCCTACGAGCAGTACTTC. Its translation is CASRGDRLSYEQYF.

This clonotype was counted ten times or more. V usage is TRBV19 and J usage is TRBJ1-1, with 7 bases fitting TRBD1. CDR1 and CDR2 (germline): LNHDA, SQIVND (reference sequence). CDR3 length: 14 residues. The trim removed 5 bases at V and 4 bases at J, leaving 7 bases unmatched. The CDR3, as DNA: TGTGCCAGTAGTTTATACCCAGGGGGCACTGAAGCTTTCTTT. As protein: CASSLYPGGTEAFF.

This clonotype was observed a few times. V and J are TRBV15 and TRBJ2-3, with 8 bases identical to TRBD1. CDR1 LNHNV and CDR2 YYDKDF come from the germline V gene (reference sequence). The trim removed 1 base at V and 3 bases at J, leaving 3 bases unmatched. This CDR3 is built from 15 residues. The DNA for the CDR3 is TGTGCCACCAGCAGAGGAGACAGGGGAACAGATACGCAGTATTTT. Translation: CATSRGDRGTDTQYF.

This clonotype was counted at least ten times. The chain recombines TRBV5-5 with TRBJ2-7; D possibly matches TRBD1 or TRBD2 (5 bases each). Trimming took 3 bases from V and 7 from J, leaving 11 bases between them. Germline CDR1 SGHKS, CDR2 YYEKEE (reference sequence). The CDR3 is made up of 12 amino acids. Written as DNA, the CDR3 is TGTGCCAGCAGCTGGGACCGTTTTGAGCAGTACTTC. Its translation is CASSWDRFEQYF.

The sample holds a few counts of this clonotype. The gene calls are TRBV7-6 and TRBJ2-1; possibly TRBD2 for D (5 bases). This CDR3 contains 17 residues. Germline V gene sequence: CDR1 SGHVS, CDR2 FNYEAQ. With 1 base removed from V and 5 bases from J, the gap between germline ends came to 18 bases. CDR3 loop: CASSLGYRGTHHNEQFF. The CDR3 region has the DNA TGTGCCAGCAGCTTAGGATACCGGGGTACCCACCACAATGAGCAGTTCTTC.

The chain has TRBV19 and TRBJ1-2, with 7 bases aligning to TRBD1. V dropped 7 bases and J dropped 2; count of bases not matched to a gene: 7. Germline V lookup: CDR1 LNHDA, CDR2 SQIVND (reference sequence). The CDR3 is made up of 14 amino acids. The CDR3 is CASTRDRGNYGYTF. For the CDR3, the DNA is TGTGCCAGTACCCGGGACAGAGGAAACTATGGCTACACCTTC.

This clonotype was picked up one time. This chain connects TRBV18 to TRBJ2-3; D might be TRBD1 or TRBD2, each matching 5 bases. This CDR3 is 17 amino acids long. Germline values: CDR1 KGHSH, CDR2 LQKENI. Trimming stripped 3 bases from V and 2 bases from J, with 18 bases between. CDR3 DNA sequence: TGTGCCAGCTCACCTTTCCGGGACCTCCCATCCACAGATACGCAGTATTTT. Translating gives CASSPFRDLPSTDTQYF. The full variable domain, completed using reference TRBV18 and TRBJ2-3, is NAGVMQNPRHLVRRRGQEARLRCSPMKGHSHVYWYRQLPEEGLKFMVYLQKENIIDESGMPKERFSAEFPKEGPSILRIQQVVRGDSAAYFCASSPFRDLPSTDTQYFGPGTRLTVL.

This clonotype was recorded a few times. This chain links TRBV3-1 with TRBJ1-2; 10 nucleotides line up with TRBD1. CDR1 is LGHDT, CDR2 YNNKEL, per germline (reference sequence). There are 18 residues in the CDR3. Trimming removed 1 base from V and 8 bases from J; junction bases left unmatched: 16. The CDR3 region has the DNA TGTGCCAGCAGCCAAGGGGGGAGGGAGACAGGGGGCTGGAACGGCTACACCTTC. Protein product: CASSQGGRETGGWNGYTF.

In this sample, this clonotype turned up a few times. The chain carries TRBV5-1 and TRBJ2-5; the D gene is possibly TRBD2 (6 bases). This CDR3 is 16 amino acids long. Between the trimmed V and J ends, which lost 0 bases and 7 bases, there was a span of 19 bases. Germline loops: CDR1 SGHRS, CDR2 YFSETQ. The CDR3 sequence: CASSLDLLPPEGTQYF. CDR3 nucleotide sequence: TGCGCCAGCAGCTTGGACTTACTACCTCCGGAGGGGACCCAGTACTTC.

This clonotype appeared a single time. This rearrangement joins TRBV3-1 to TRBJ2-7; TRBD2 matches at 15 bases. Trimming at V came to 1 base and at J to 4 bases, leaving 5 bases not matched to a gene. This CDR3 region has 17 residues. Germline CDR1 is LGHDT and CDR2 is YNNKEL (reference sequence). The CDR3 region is CASSQAGLAGGPYEQYF. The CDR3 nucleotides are TGTGCCAGCAGCCAAGCCGGACTAGCGGGAGGGCCTTACGAGCAGTACTTC.

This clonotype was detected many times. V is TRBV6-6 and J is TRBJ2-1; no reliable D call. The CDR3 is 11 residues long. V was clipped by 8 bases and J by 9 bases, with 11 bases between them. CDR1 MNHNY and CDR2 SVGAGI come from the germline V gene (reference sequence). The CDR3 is CASGDYTEQFF. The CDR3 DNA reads TGTGCCAGCGGGGATTATACTGAGCAGTTCTTC.

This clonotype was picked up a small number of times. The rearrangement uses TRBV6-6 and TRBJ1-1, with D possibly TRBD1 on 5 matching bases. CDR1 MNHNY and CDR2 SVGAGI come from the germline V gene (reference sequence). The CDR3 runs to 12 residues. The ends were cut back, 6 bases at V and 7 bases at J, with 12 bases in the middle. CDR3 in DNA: TGTGCCAGCAGCCCTTCCAGGGTTGAAGCTTTCTTT. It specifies CASSPSRVEAFF.

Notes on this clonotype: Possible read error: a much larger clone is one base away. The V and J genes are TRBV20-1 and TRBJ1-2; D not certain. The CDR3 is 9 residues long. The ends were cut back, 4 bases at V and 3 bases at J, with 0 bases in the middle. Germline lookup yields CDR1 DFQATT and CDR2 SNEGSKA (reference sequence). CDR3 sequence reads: CSANYGYTF. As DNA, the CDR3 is TGCAGTGCTAACTATGGCTACACCTTC.

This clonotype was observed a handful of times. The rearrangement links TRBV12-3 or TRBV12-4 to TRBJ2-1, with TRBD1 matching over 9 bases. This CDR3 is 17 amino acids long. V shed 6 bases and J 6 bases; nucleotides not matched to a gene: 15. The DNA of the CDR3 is TGTGCCAGCAGGTCCGGGACAGGGTCCCGAGGGGGCAATGAGCAGTTCTTC. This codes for CASRSGTGSRGGNEQFF.

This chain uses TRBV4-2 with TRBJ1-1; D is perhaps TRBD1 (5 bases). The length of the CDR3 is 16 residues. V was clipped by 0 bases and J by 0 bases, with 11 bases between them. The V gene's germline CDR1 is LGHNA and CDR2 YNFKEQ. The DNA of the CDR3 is TGTGCCAGCAGCCAAGATTGGGGCACTATGAACACTGAAGCTTTCTTT. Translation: CASSQDWGTMNTEAFF.

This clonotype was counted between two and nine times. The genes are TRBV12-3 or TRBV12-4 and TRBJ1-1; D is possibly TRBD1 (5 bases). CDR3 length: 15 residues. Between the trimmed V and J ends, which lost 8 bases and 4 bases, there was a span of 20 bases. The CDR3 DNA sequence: TGTGCCAGCCTCCCCCCGGGGCCAGCGGGCACTGAAGCTTTCTTT. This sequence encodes CASLPPGPAGTEAFF.

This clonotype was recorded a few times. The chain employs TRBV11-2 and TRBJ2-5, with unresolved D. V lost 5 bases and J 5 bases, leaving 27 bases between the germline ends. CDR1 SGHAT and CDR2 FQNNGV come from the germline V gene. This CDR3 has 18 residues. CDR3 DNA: TGTGCCAGCAGCCCCTTCCCTAATGGGCTAGACCTTGCGGAGACCCAGTACTTC. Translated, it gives CASSPFPNGLDLAETQYF.

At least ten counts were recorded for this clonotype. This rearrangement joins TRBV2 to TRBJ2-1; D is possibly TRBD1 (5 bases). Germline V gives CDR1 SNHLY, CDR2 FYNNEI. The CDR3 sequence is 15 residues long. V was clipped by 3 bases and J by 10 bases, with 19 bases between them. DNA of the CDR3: TGTGCCAGCAGTGAGGATTGGCAGGGCCCTCTGGAGCAGTTCTTC. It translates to CASSEDWQGPLEQFF.